What follows are 13 T cell receptor beta chains derived from one specimen sequenced in a study of persistence of HIV-infected CD4 T cells. Overlapping HIV-1 Gag 15-mer peptides at 1 ug per peptide per mL were used. CD4+ T cells upregulating both CD40 ligand and CD69 were sorted as responding cells. For these receptors, no antigen is known. The libraries were made with immunoSEQ version 4 in survey mode. The method was immunoSEQ multiplex PCR; TCRdb's version includes in-frame clones alone and lacks a portion of them. This repertoire shows under 25,000 clones, roughly two thirds found once; its top ten account for around 1.8%. The source material was CD4+ T cells sorted from PBMCs after approximately 20-hour stimulation, sampled from a patient who received antiretroviral therapy. The receptors come from an adult woman with HIV who was CMV-seropositive.

This chain links TRBV6-1 with TRBJ1-5; a weak D match, TRBD1 (5 bases). Germline V gene sequence: CDR1 MNHNS, CDR2 SASEGT. CDR3 length equals 15 residues. V was trimmed by 2 bases and J by 2 bases, leaving 10 bases between them. The CDR3 here is CASSEFGAGNQPQHF. The CDR3 DNA sequence: TGTGCCAGCAGTGAATTTGGGGCCGGCAATCAGCCCCAGCATTTT.

CDR3 nucleotides: TGCGCCAGCAGCCCCGGGGGGTCGACAGATACGCAGTATTTT. It encodes CASSPGGSTDTQYF. The gene calls are TRBV5-1 and TRBJ2-3, with TRBD2 matching over 7 bases. Looked up from germline, CDR1 is SGHRS and CDR2 is YFSETQ. The CDR3 loop spans 14 amino acids. J lost 3 bases, V lost 4 bases, and 5 bases had no gene match.

The chain links TRBV5-5 to TRBJ1-2; D may be TRBD1 (5 bases). This CDR3 is built from 16 residues. The V end was cut by 4 bases, the J end by 0 bases, with 16 bases between. Germline V gene sequence: CDR1 SGHKS, CDR2 YYEKEE (reference sequence). CDR3 in amino acids: CASSPRRDRSNYGYTF. The CDR3 region has the DNA TGTGCCAGCAGCCCCCGCCGGGACCGATCTAACTATGGCTACACCTTC. The whole variable domain, filled in from reference TRBV5-5 and TRBJ1-2, reads DAGVTQSPTHLIKTRGQQVTLRCSPISGHKSVSWYQQVLGQGPQFIFQYYEKEERGRGNFPDRFSARQFPNYSSELNVNALLLGDSALYLCASSPRRDRSNYGYTFGSGTRLTVV.

The chain combines TRBV7-2 with TRBJ2-3, with TRBD1 as a possible D gene (6 bases). V gave up 1 base and J gave up 2 bases, with 10 bases separating them. The CDR3 contains 15 residues. Germline lookup yields CDR1 SGHTA and CDR2 FQGNSA. The CDR3 protein is CASSLGGHFTDTQYF. CDR3 nucleotide sequence: TGTGCCAGCAGCTTAGGGGGACACTTCACAGATACGCAGTATTTT.

V gene TRBV19 combines with J gene TRBJ2-7, with D possibly called TRBD1 or TRBD2 (6 bases each). V was pared by 2 bases and J by 5 bases, with 13 bases between. The length of the CDR3 is 14 residues. The germline V gene encodes CDR1 LNHDA and CDR2 SQIVND (reference sequence). The CDR3 sequence: CASSIRSGGDEQYF. The CDR3 bases are TGTGCCAGTAGTATAAGGTCCGGGGGCGACGAGCAGTACTTC.

The rearrangement links TRBV12-3 or TRBV12-4 to TRBJ1-1, with D possibly TRBD1 on 5 matching bases. Between the trimmed V and J ends, which lost 5 bases and 7 bases, there was a span of 14 bases. This CDR3 has 13 amino acids. The CDR3 DNA reads as TGTGCCAGCAGTCTTGGGACGGCTCGTGAAGCTTTCTTT. Encoded protein: CASSLGTAREAFF.

The chain carries TRBV15 and TRBJ1-4; D is uncertain. Deletions cut 0 bases from V and 8 bases from J, with 16 bases between. Germline V gene data show CDR1 as LNHNV and CDR2 as YYDKDF (reference sequence). The CDR3 spans 16 residues. CDR3 sequence: CATSRDIGLGREKLFF. The CDR3 coding sequence is TGTGCCACCAGCAGAGATATCGGGCTAGGAAGGGAAAAACTGTTTTTT.

V usage is TRBV9 and J usage is TRBJ2-1; D could derive from TRBD1 or TRBD2 (6 bases each). V lost 3 bases and J 2 bases, leaving 15 bases between the germline ends. Germline CDR1 SGDLS, CDR2 YYNGEE. The CDR3 has 16 amino acids. CDR3 amino acids: CASSEGGRTPYNEQFF. The CDR3 nucleotides read TGTGCCAGCAGCGAGGGGGGCCGAACCCCCTACAATGAGCAGTTCTTC. Using reference TRBV9 and TRBJ2-1 for the parts outside the CDR3, the full variable domain is DSGVTQTPKHLITATGQRVTLRCSPRSGDLSVYWYQQSLDQGLQFLIQYYNGEERAKGNILERFSAQQFPDLHSELNLSSLELGDSALYFCASSEGGRTPYNEQFFGPGTRLTVL.

This clone was found once. Here the CDR3 reads CASMQSNEQFF. CDR3 in DNA: TGTGCCAGTATGCAGAGCAATGAGCAGTTCTTC. The chain uses TRBV19 and TRBJ2-1, with no clear D. CDR3 size: 11 residues. With 7 bases removed from V and 6 bases from J, the gap between germline ends came to 7 bases. The V gene's germline CDR1 is LNHDA and CDR2 SQIVND (reference sequence). Filled out from reference TRBV19 and TRBJ2-1, the complete variable domain reads DGGITQSPKYLFRKEGQNVTLSCEQNLNHDAMYWYRQDPGQGLRLIYYSQIVNDFQKGDIAEGYSVSREKKESFPLTVTSAQKNPTAFYLCASMQSNEQFFGPGTRLTVL.

By sample share, this clone is medium-sized (0.01 to 0.1%). The gene calls are TRBV29-1 and TRBJ1-5; 9 positions agree with TRBD1. The J segment lost 5 bases and the V segment lost 7 bases, leaving 9 bases of the junction unmatched. Germline CDR1 SQVTM, CDR2 ANQGSEA. CDR3 size: 14 residues. DNA of the CDR3: TGCAGCGCATGGGACAGGGAGGCTGATCAGCCCCAGCATTTT. Encoded protein: CSAWDREADQPQHF.

The chain recombines TRBV7-8 with TRBJ2-7, with D hard to call. V lost 0 bases and J 3 bases, leaving 6 bases between the germline ends. Germline loops: CDR1 SGHVS, CDR2 FQNEAQ. CDR3 size: 13 residues. The CDR3, as DNA: TGTGCCAGCAGCTTAGCGGGCAACTACGAGCAGTACGTC. The encoded protein is CASSLAGNYEQYV.

The V and J genes are TRBV6-5 and TRBJ1-6; D not resolved. Germline-derived CDR1 and CDR2 are MNHEY and SVGAGI. The CDR3 is 14 amino acids. V was clipped by 6 bases and J by 3 bases, with 9 bases between them. CDR3 residues: CASSPGLYNSPLHF. CDR3 in DNA: TGTGCCAGCAGCCCGGGCCTCTATAATTCACCCCTCCACTTT.

This chain links TRBV5-6 with TRBJ1-1; D is perhaps TRBD1 (5 bases). Between the trimmed V and J ends, which lost 4 bases and 0 bases, there was a span of 13 bases. The CDR3 sequence is 15 residues long. Germline V gene lookup returns CDR1 SGHDT and CDR2 YYEEEE. The CDR3 region is CASSPGLGLNTEAFF. The DNA for the CDR3 is TGTGCCAGCAGCCCGGGACTGGGTTTGAACACTGAAGCTTTCTTT.